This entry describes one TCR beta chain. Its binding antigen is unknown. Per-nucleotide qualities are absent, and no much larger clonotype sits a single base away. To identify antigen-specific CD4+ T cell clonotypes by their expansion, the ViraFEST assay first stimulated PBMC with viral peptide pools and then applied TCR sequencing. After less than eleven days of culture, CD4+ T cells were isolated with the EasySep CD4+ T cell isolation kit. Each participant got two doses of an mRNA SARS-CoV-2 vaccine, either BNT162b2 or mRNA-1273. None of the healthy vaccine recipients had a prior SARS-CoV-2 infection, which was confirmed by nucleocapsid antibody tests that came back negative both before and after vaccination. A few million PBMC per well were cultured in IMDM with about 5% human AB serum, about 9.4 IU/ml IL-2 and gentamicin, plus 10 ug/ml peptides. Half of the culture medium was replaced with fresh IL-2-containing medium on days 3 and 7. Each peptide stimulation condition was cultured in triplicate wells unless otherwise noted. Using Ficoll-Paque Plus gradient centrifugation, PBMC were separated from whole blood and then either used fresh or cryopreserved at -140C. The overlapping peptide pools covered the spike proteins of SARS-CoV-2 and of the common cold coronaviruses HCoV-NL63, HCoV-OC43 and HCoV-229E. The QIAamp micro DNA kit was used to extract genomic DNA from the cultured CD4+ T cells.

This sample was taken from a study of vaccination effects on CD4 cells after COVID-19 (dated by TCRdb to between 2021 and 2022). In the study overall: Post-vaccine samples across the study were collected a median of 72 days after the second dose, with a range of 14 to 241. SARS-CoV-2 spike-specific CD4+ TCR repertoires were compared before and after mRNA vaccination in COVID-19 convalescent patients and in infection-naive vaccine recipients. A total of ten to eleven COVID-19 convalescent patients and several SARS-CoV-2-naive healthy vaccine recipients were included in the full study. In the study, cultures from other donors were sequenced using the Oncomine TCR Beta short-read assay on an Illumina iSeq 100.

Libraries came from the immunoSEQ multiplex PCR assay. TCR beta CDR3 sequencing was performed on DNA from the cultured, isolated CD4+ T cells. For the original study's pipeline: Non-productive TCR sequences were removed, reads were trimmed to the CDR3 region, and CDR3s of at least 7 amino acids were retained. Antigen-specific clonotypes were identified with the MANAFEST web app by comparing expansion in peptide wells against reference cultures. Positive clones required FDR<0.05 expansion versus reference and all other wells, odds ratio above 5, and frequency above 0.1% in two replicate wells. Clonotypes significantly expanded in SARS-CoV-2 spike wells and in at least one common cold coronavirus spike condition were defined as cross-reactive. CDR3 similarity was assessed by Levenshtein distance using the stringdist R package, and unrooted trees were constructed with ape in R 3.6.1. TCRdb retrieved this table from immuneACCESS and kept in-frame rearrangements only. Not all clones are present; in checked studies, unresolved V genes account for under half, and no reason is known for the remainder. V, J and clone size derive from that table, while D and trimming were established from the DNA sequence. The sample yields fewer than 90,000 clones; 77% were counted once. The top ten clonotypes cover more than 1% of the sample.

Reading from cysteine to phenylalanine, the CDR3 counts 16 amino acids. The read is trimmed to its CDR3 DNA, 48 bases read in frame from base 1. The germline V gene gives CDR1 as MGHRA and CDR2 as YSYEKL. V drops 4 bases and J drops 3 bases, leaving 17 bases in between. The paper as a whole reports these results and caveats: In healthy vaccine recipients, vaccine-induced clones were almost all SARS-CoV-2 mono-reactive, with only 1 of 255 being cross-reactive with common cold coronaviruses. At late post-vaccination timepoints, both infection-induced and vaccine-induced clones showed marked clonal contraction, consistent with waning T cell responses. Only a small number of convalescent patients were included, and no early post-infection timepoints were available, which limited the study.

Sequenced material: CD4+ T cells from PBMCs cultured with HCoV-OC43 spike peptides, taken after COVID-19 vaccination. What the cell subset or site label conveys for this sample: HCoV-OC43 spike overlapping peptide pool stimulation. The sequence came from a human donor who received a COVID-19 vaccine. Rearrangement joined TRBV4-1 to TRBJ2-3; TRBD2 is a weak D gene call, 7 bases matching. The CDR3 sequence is CASSRPGGRVTDTQYF. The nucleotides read TGCGCCAGCAGCCGCCCCGGGGGGCGCGTTACAGATACGCAGTATTTT.